This T cell receptor beta chain was documented in a study of response to subunit inactivated influenza vaccine. Findings and limits, study-wide: Only a handful of new T cells, the authors suggested, are recruited with each seasonal influenza vaccination.

TCRdb re-derived calls from the RT-PCR reads in MiXCR, one entry per CDR3 protein. The sample lists roughly 630,000 distinct CDR3 sequences; approximately 14% were seen once. This CDR3 has 14 amino acids. V lost 4 bases and J lost 3; bases outside the gene matches: 3. Germline-derived CDR1 and CDR2 are LNHNV and YYDKDF (reference sequence). Comment on this clonotype: As yet, its antigen is unknown.

The TCR was taken from a man in his fifties or sixties who received an inactivated influenza vaccine. This specimen was PBMCs from blood, taken around 15 days before vaccination. The J gene is TRBJ2-7, the V gene TRBV15, with 10 bases fitting TRBD1. The CDR3 region is CATSTGTGVYEQYF. The CDR3 bases are TGTGCCACCAGCACAGGGACAGGGGTCTACGAGCAGTACTTC. Using reference TRBV15 and TRBJ2-7 for the parts outside the CDR3, the full variable domain is DAMVIQNPRYQVTQFGKPVTLSCSQTLNHNVMYWYQQKSSQAPKLLFHYYDKDFNNEADTPDNFQSRRPNTSFCFLDIRSPGLGDTAMYLCATSTGTGVYEQYFGPGTRLTVT.